This record covers a single T cell receptor beta chain. This clonotype was seen at least ten times. Its recognized antigen is unknown. The record has no base qualities; no much larger clone is one base away. Genomic DNA served as template for TCR beta VDJ combination and CDR3 sequence profiling. An Illumina HiSeq 2000 was used for TCR repertoire sequencing. The original methods were these. Repertoires were assessed using TRBV/TRBJ rearrangement plots, CDR3 size and DJ length profiles, and Simpson's diversity index. The most abundant DNA sequence in the deep sequencing data was defined as the immunodominant clone. CDR3 amino acid sequences were screened for sharing across subjects and were compared with published repertoires and the VDJdb database. TCRdb's own reprocessing of the public reads used fastp at Q25 and MiXCR and kept productive beta chains. Every distinct CDR3 protein forms one entry, paired with its most common genes and DNA. V and J calls and clone size were set by TCRdb, not the authors. The sample records approximately 160,000 distinct CDR3 sequences, roughly 40% of which are singletons. In total, the top ten clones hold 1.1% of the sample.

CDR1 WSHSY and CDR2 SAAADI are derived from the germline V gene. The V and J ends are trimmed by 3 bases and 0 bases, leaving 15 bases between them. Taken from cysteine to phenylalanine, the CDR3 has 17 residues. Only CDR3 DNA remains: 51 bases, in frame from the first base. This sample is part of a study of CD8+CD57+ T cells in acquired aplastic anemia (dated by TCRdb to 2017 to 2018). At the level of the whole study: On average, sorted CD4+ and CD8+ cells yielded around 3.1 ug of extracted DNA, with a range of roughly 0.17 to 27.4 ug. For healthy donor samples, the average read count was around 9.8 million for CD4+ cells and 11 million to 14 million for CD8+ cells.

The study at large found these results: About 30 CD8+ CDR3 sequences were found in both patients and controls but appeared to be highly expressed in patients and within the immunodominant clones of the patients. CD8+ Simpson's diversity did not differ significantly between patients and healthy controls (P=0.060).

In the study, sorted CD4+ and CD8+ blood T cells from patients with severe aplastic anemia and from healthy subjects underwent deep sequencing of TCR repertoires. Ficoll-Paque density gradient centrifugation was used to isolate peripheral blood mononuclear cells. Before DNA was extracted, CD4+ and CD8+ T cells were sorted using either FACS or magnetic beads. The source of this sequence is a human donor in good health. The sequenced material came from sorted CD4+, CD8+, or CD8+CD57+ T cells (not recorded which) from PBMCs. The sequence is built from TRBV10-2 and TRBJ2-1; the D call is possibly TRBD1 or TRBD2, each sharing 5 bases. The sequence in DNA is TGCGCCAGCAGTGACCCAGGGCGGAGGAGCTCCTACAATGAGCAGTTCTTC. Translated, this gives CASSDPGRRSSYNEQFF.